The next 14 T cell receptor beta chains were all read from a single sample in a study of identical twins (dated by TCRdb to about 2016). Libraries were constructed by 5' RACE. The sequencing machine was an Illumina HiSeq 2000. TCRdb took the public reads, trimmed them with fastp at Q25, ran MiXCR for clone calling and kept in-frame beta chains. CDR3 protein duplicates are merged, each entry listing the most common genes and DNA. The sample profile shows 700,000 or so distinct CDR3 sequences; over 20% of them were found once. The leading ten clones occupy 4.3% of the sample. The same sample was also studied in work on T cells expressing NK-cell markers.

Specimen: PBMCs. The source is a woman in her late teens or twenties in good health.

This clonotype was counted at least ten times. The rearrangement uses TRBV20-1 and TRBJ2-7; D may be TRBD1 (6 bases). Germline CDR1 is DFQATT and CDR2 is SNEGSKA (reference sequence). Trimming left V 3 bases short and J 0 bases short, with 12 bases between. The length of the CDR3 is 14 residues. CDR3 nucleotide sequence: TGCAGTGCTAGTGACAGGCCGAGCTCCTACGAGCAGTACTTC. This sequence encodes CSASDRPSSYEQYF.

CDR3 residues: CASSPPARTGELFF. The DNA of the CDR3 is TGTGCCAGCTCACCACCCGCAAGAACCGGGGAGCTGTTTTTT. This chain links TRBV18 with TRBJ2-2; no reliable D call. V was pared by 0 bases and J by 5 bases, with 7 bases between. CDR1 KGHSH and CDR2 LQKENI come from the germline V gene. The CDR3 is 14 amino acids.

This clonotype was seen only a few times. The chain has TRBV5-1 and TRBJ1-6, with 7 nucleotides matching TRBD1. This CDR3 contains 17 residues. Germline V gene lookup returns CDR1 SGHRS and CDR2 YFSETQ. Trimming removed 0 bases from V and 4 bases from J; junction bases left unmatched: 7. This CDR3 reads CASSLGSPGQYNSPLHF. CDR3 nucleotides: TGCGCCAGCAGCTTGGGATCCCCGGGACAGTATAATTCACCCCTCCACTTT.

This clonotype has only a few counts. CDR3 sequence: CSAGGGPQISTDTQYF. CDR3 in DNA: TGCAGTGCTGGAGGGGGGCCGCAAATCAGCACAGATACGCAGTATTTT. V is TRBV20-1 and J is TRBJ2-3, with D perhaps given as TRBD1 or TRBD2 (6 bases each). The CDR3 extends over 16 amino acids. Trimming shortened V by 5 bases and J by 0 bases, and 18 bases separated the two germline ends. Germline assignment: CDR1 DFQATT and CDR2 SNEGSKA (reference sequence).

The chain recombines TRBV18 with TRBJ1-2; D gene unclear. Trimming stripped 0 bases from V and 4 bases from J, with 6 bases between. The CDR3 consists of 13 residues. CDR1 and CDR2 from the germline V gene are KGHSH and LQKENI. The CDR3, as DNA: TGTGCCAGCTCACCACCGACCGGCTATGGCTACACCTTC. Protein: CASSPPTGYGYTF.

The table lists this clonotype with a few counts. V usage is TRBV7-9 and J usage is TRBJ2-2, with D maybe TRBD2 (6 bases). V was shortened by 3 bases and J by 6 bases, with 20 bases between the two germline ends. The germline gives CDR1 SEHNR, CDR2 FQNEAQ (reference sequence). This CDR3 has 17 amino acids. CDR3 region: CASSFPSGSFGSGELFF. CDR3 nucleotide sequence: TGTGCCAGCAGCTTTCCCTCCGGGAGCTTCGGGTCCGGGGAGCTGTTTTTT.

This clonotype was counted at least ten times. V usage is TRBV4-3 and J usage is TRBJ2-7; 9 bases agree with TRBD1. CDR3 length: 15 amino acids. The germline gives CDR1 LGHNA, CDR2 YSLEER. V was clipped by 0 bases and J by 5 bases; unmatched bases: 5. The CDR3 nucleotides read TGCGCCAGCAGCCAAGAAGGTGGACAGGGGAACGAGCAGTACTTC. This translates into CASSQEGGQGNEQYF.

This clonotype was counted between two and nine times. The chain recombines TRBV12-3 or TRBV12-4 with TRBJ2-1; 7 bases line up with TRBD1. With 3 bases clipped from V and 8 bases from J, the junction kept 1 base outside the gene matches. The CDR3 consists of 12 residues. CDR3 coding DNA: TGTGCCAGCAGTTTTAGGGGGCATGAGCAGTTCTTC. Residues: CASSFRGHEQFF.

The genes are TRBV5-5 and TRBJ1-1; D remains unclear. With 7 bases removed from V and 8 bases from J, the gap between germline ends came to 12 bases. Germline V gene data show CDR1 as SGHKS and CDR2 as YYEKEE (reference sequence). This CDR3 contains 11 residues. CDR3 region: CASRIQNEAFF. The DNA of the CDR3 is TGTGCCAGCCGAATACAAAACGAAGCTTTCTTT.

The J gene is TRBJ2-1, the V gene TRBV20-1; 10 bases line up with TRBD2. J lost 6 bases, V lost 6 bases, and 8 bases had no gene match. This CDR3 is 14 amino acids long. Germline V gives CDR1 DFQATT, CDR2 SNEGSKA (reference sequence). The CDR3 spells CSASFSGRINEQFF. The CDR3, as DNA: TGCAGTGCAAGCTTTAGCGGGAGGATCAATGAGCAGTTCTTC.

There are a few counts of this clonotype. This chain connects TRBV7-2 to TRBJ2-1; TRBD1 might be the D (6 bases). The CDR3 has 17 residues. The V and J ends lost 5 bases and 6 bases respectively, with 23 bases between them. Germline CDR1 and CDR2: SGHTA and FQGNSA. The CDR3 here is CASSRPMTGSRANEQFF. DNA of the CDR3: TGTGCCAGCAGCCGACCAATGACAGGTTCAAGGGCCAATGAGCAGTTCTTC.

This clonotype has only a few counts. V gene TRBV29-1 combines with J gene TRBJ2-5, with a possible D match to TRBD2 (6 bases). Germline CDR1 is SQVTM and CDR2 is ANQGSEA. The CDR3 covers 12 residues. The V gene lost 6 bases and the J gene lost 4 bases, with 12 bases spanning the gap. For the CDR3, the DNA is TGCAGCGTAGAGGAGGGCCGAGAGACCCAGTACTTC. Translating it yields CSVEEGRETQYF.

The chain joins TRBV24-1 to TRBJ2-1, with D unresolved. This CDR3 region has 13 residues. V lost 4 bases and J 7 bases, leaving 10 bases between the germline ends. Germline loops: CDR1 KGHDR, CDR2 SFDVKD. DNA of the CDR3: TGTGCCACCAGTGACCCGATGGAAAATGAGCAGTTCTTC. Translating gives CATSDPMENEQFF.

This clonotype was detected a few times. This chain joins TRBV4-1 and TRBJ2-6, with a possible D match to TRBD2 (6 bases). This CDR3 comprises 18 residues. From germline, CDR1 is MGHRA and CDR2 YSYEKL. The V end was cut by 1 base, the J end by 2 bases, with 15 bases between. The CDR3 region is CASSQGGTGVPGANVLTF. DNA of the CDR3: TGCGCCAGCAGCCAAGGTGGGACGGGAGTGCCTGGGGCCAACGTCCTGACTTTC.